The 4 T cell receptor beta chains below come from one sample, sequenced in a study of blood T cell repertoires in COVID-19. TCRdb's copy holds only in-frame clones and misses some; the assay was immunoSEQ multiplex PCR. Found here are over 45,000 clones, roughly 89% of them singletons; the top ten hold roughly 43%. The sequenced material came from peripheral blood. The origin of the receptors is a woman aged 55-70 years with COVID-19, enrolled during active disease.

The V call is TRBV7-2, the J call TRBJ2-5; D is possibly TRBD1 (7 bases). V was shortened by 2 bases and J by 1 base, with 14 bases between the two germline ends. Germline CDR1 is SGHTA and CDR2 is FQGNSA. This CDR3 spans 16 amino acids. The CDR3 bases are TGTGCCAGCAGCTTAATTCCAGGGGGACTCCAAGAGACCCAGTACTTC. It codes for CASSLIPGGLQETQYF.

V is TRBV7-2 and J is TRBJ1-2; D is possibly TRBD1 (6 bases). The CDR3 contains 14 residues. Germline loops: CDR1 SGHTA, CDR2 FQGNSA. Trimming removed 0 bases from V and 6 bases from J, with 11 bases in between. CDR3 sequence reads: CASSLAYSGDGYTF. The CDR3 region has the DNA TGTGCCAGCAGCTTAGCATACTCAGGGGATGGCTACACCTTC.

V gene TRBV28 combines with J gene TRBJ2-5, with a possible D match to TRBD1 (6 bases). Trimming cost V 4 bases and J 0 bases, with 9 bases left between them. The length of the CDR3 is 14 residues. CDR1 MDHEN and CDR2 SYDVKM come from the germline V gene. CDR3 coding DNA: TGTGCCAGCAGTTCGAGGGGGAACCAAGAGACCCAGTACTTC. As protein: CASSSRGNQETQYF.

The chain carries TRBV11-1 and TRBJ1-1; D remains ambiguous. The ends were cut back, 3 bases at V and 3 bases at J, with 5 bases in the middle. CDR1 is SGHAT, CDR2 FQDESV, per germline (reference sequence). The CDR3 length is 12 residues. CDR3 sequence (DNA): TGTGCCAGCAGCTTTAGAGACACTGAAGCTTTCTTT. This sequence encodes CASSFRDTEAFF.